Below, 8 T cell receptor beta chains from the same sample are listed, as sequenced in a study of blood T cell repertoires in COVID-19. Produced via immunoSEQ multiplex PCR; TCRdb's table is partial and in-frame only. Of roughly 87,000 clones in the sample, approximately 85% were seen once. The source material was peripheral blood. The origin of the receptors is a woman older than 75 with COVID-19, enrolled during active disease.

The gene calls are TRBV4-2 and TRBJ2-7; TRBD2 agrees at 13 bases. With 4 bases clipped from V and 2 bases from J, the junction kept 2 bases outside the gene matches. The CDR3 contains 15 residues. Germline V gives CDR1 LGHNA, CDR2 YNFKEQ. The CDR3 is CASSRTSGGAYEQYF. The CDR3 nucleotides are TGTGCCAGCAGCCGTACTAGCGGGGGGGCCTACGAGCAGTACTTC.

A single count supports this clone. The rearrangement links TRBV11-3 to TRBJ2-3; TRBD2 matches 9 bases. CDR1 is SGHNT, CDR2 YENEEA, per germline. The CDR3 is 14 residues long. V gave up 5 bases and J gave up 3 bases; unmatched junction bases: 3. The DNA of the CDR3 is TGTGCCAGCAGCCATAGCGGGAGTACAGATACGCAGTATTTT. Its protein is CASSHSGSTDTQYF.

The V call is TRBV10-3, the J call TRBJ1-2; D not certain. The V gene lost 6 bases and the J gene lost 8 bases, with 16 bases spanning the gap. Germline V CDR1 and CDR2: ENHRY, SYGVKD. This CDR3 is 13 amino acids long. The CDR3, as DNA: TGTGCCATCAGGAAGACCGGGTTAGAAGGCTACACCTTC. Translating gives CAIRKTGLEGYTF.

V gene TRBV29-1 combines with J gene TRBJ2-7; TRBD2 might be the D (7 bases). V dropped 2 bases and J dropped 3 bases, with 14 bases sitting between them. This CDR3 spans 14 amino acids. From germline, CDR1 is SQVTM and CDR2 ANQGSEA. The CDR3 loop is CSVERSGGGYEQYF. In DNA, the CDR3 is TGCAGCGTTGAAAGATCGGGGGGCGGCTACGAGCAGTACTTC.

The chain has TRBV28 and TRBJ2-5; 8 bases map to TRBD1. The junction had 10 bases not matched to a gene; V was cut back by 3 bases and J by 4 bases. The CDR3 has 16 residues. Looked up from germline, CDR1 is MDHEN and CDR2 is SYDVKM. The CDR3 reads CASSFWAGDRRETQYF. The CDR3 nucleotides are TGTGCCAGCAGTTTCTGGGCTGGGGACAGGCGAGAGACCCAGTACTTC.

The rearrangement uses TRBV28 and TRBJ2-1; 9 nucleotides line up with TRBD2. CDR1 MDHEN and CDR2 SYDVKM come from the germline V gene. V was pared by 4 bases and J by 7 bases, with 5 bases of the junction left unmatched. This CDR3 comprises 14 residues. CDR3 coding DNA: TGTGCCAGCAGTTCCCCCCTAGCGGGGAATGAGCAGTTCTTC. Translated: CASSSPLAGNEQFF.

The J gene is TRBJ2-2, the V gene TRBV24-1; TRBD1 matches at 8 bases. Trimming cost V 7 bases and J 8 bases; bases outside gene matches: 5. Germline CDR1 is KGHDR and CDR2 is SFDVKD. The CDR3 consists of 13 residues. The CDR3 here is CATSGQGPGELFF. In DNA form, the CDR3 reads TGTGCCACCAGCGGACAGGGACCAGGGGAGCTGTTTTTT.

V is TRBV28 and J is TRBJ2-2; 8 positions match TRBD1. CDR3 length equals 15 residues. Germline CDR1 reads MDHEN; CDR2 reads SYDVKM. The V and J ends lost 6 bases and 6 bases, in that order; junction bases with no gene match: 9. CDR3: CASRSPTGVAGELFF. The CDR3 DNA is TGTGCCAGCAGATCCCCGACAGGGGTCGCCGGGGAGCTGTTTTTT.